This TCR beta chain stems from a study of blood T cell repertoires in COVID-19. Study-wide context: From the United States, Italy and Spain came samples of acute and convalescent COVID-19. Nucleic acid was either cDNA or gDNA, and it came from T cells, B-cell-depleted T cells, or PBMCs.

In its sample, this clone was seen once. Under the authors' procedure: Cell counts per sample came from amplifying reference gene primers. Repertoires were generated with immunoSEQ multiplex PCR, while TCRdb's copy carries only in-frame clones and drops some. V, J and clone size were drawn from that table, and D and trimming were deduced from the DNA. This sample carries approximately 310,000 clones, around 87% of them seen once, and the ten largest clones take 1%. The clonotype comes from a man aged 50 to 59 with active or convalescent COVID-19. Sequenced material: peripheral blood.

In DNA form, the CDR3 reads TGTGCCAGCAGCTTTTTTTTCCCCGGGGGGACTGAAGCTTTCTTT. This codes for CASSFFFPGGTEAFF. V is TRBV5-4 and J is TRBJ1-1, with D possibly TRBD1 on 5 matching bases. CDR3 length equals 15 residues. V was shortened by 2 bases and J by 5 bases, with 16 bases between the two germline ends. CDR1 and CDR2 (germline): SGHNT, YYREEE (reference sequence).